The 3 T cell receptor beta chains below all came from one sample that was sequenced in a study of T-cell memory formation after mild COVID-19. TCRdb reprocessed the 5' RACE reads via MiXCR and lists one record per CDR3 protein. The data hold 120,000 to 150,000 distinct CDR3 sequences, with 15% to 20% observed a single time. Sequencing used PBMCs or a T cell subset sorted from them (not recorded which). The source is an adult woman who had mild COVID-19 (a few samples of this study predate the infection). Cell type and time point are not known.

This clonotype was detected many times. The chain recombines TRBV24-1 with TRBJ2-7, with D hard to call. Trimming removed 5 bases from V and 4 bases from J, with 20 bases in between. CDR3 size: 16 residues. Germline values: CDR1 KGHDR, CDR2 SFDVKD. CDR3 nucleotide sequence: TGTGCCACCAGTGGGGAAGCAGGAGCCAAAGAATACGAGCAGTACTTC. Residues: CATSGEAGAKEYEQYF.

Only a few counts were recorded for this clonotype. V usage is TRBV30 and J usage is TRBJ2-1, with TRBD2 identical over 8 bases. Germline lookup yields CDR1 GTSNPN and CDR2 SVGIG (reference sequence). This CDR3 contains 14 residues. The trim removed 5 bases at V and 8 bases at J, leaving 11 bases unmatched. This CDR3 reads CAWGVWREVDEQFF. The CDR3 DNA reads as TGTGCCTGGGGGGTGTGGCGGGAGGTCGATGAGCAGTTCTTC.

This chain links TRBV28 with TRBJ2-2; D not certain. The germline CDR1 and CDR2 sequences are MDHEN and SYDVKM. This CDR3 has 12 residues. V lost 8 bases and J lost 4, with 8 bases in between. The CDR3 DNA reads TGTGCCAGCCGACGACTCACCGGGGAGCTGTTTTTT. Its protein product is CASRRLTGELFF.